These 18 T cell receptor beta chains were all obtained from the same sample, sequenced in a study of patients and donors after allogeneic stem cell transplantation. Via MiXCR, TCRdb re-called the RT-PCR reads, giving one row per CDR3 protein. Of 800,000 to 1,000,000 distinct CDR3 sequences in the sample, roughly 18% are singletons; the top ten hold approximately 5.9%. The specimen was blood, either unsorted or a sorted T cell fraction (not recorded which). The receptors originated from a human donor who was either an allogeneic HSCT recipient or a stem cell or donor lymphocyte infusion donor (not recorded which). It is not recorded whose cells these are; they may come from a transplant donor.

This clonotype was counted a few times. The chain combines TRBV11-2 with TRBJ2-1; 7 nucleotides match TRBD2. The germline gives CDR1 SGHAT, CDR2 FQNNGV. Losses at the gene ends were 5 bases for V and 8 bases for J; bases not matched to a gene: 21. CDR3 length equals 18 residues. In DNA, the CDR3 is TGTGCCAGCAGCCGCAGCCAGGGATTGACGGGGGGAAGCTATGAGCAGTTCTTC. Translation gives CASSRSQGLTGGSYEQFF.

This chain's CDR3 is CASSSRGGAPYNEQFF. The CDR3 bases are TGTGCCAGCAGTTCCCGCGGGGGGGCACCTTACAATGAGCAGTTCTTC. This chain links TRBV12-3 or TRBV12-4 with TRBJ2-1, with 9 bases that match TRBD2. The CDR3 covers 16 residues. Trimming at V came to 4 bases and at J to 4 bases, leaving 8 bases not matched to a gene.

In this sample, this clonotype turned up many times. This chain joins TRBV5-1 and TRBJ2-2; D gene ambiguous. The V end was cut by 0 bases, the J end by 1 base, with 7 bases between. The germline gives CDR1 SGHRS, CDR2 YFSETQ. The CDR3 runs to 15 residues. The CDR3 sequence is CASSLGPKNTGELFF. In DNA form, the CDR3 reads TGCGCCAGCAGCTTGGGTCCTAAGAACACCGGGGAGCTGTTTTTT.

The V call is TRBV9, the J call TRBJ2-1; 10 bases match TRBD2. Germline lookup yields CDR1 SGDLS and CDR2 YYNGEE. The CDR3 totals 16 residues. Trimming cost V 7 bases and J 9 bases; bases outside gene matches: 16. The CDR3 loop reads CASDKGRASGGFEQFF. CDR3 bases: TGTGCCAGCGACAAAGGACGGGCTAGCGGGGGATTTGAGCAGTTCTTC.

The V call is TRBV24-1, the J call TRBJ1-2, with a weak D call TRBD1 (6 bases). With 3 bases removed from V and 8 bases from J, the gap between germline ends came to 9 bases. Germline loops: CDR1 KGHDR, CDR2 SFDVKD. The CDR3 totals 12 residues. The CDR3 DNA reads as TGTGCCACCAGTGATGGTGACAGGGGCTACACCTTC. Its translation is CATSDGDRGYTF.

The J gene is TRBJ1-6, the V gene TRBV6-5, with 7 bases that match TRBD1. Per germline, CDR1 MNHEY and CDR2 SVGAGI. The trim removed 0 bases at V and 5 bases at J, leaving 4 bases unmatched. CDR3 length: 16 amino acids. The CDR3, as DNA: TGTGCCAGCAGTTACTCCCGGACAGGTCATAATTCACCCCTCCACTTT. Protein: CASSYSRTGHNSPLHF.

This clonotype was detected a few times. V gene TRBV7-2 combines with J gene TRBJ2-1, with 10 bases matching TRBD2. V shed 3 bases and J 2 bases; nucleotides not matched to a gene: 7. Per the germline V gene, CDR1 is SGHTA and CDR2 is FQGNSA. The CDR3 loop spans 17 amino acids. The DNA for the CDR3 is TGTGCCAGCAGCTTTCCTAGGACTAGCGGAACCTACAATGAGCAGTTCTTC. Its translation is CASSFPRTSGTYNEQFF.

The V and J genes are TRBV7-2 and TRBJ2-5, with D possibly matching TRBD2 (5 bases). V was trimmed by 7 bases and J by 7 bases, leaving 16 bases between them. The CDR3 contains 13 residues. Germline V lookup: CDR1 SGHTA, CDR2 FQGNSA. CDR3: CASTATRDGTQYF. The CDR3 DNA is TGTGCCAGCACCGCAACTAGGGATGGGACCCAGTACTTC.

This clonotype was counted between two and nine times. The V gene is TRBV20-1, the J gene TRBJ2-5, with D maybe TRBD1 (5 bases). Trimming shortened V by 3 bases and J by 7 bases, and 21 bases separated the two germline ends. CDR1 and CDR2 (germline): DFQATT, SNEGSKA (reference sequence). The length of the CDR3 is 15 residues. CDR3 in amino acids: CSARGQGAPPRTQYF. Written as DNA, the CDR3 is TGCAGTGCTAGGGGTCAAGGGGCTCCCCCTCGGACCCAGTACTTC.

CDR3 bases: TGTGCCAGCAGCCAAGATCGTGGAGTAGAGCAGTACTTC. As protein: CASSQDRGVEQYF. The V and J genes are TRBV3-1 and TRBJ2-7; D ambiguous. Trimming pared 0 bases from V and 7 bases from J, leaving 10 bases between. Germline-derived CDR1 and CDR2 are LGHDT and YNNKEL (reference sequence). The CDR3 runs 13 residues.

The chain joins TRBV4-1 to TRBJ1-4, with TRBD1 matching 9 bases. The length of the CDR3 is 16 residues. Germline V CDR1 and CDR2: MGHRA, YSYEKL. V gave up 1 base and J gave up 7 bases; unmatched junction bases: 7. In DNA, the CDR3 is TGCGCCAGCAGCCAAGGAGGGACAGGGTGGAGTGAAAAACTGTTTTTT. This translates into CASSQGGTGWSEKLFF.

This chain joins TRBV30 and TRBJ2-4; D perhaps matches TRBD1 (7 bases). Trimming removed 3 bases at V and 6 bases at J, with 18 bases between. CDR1 is GTSNPN and CDR2 is SVGIG in the germline V gene (reference sequence). This CDR3 region has 15 residues. CDR3 loop: CAWRAEGAYRNIQYF. The CDR3 DNA is TGTGCCTGGAGGGCGGAGGGGGCGTACAGAAACATTCAGTACTTC. Based on the CDR3 plus reference TRBV30 and TRBJ2-4, the full variable domain is SQTIHQWPATLVQPVGSPLSLECTVEGTSNPNLYWYRQAAGRGLQLLFYSVGIGQISSEVPQNLSASRPQDRQFILSSKKLLLSDSGFYLCAWRAEGAYRNIQYFGAGTRLSVL.

The chain combines TRBV4-3 with TRBJ2-3; D call uncertain. V was trimmed by 2 bases and J by 5 bases, leaving 8 bases between them. The CDR3 contains 13 residues. CDR1 and CDR2 (germline): LGHNA, YSLEER. The CDR3 protein is CASSQSVVDTQYF. The CDR3 DNA sequence: TGCGCCAGCAGCCAATCTGTGGTAGATACGCAGTATTTT.

The V and J genes are TRBV7-2 and TRBJ2-4; the D is unclear. This CDR3 contains 14 residues. Germline V CDR1 and CDR2: SGHTA, FQGNSA. The germline V and J ends were trimmed by 4 bases and 8 bases, with 15 bases remaining between them. The chain's CDR3 is CASSSKAREHIQYF. The CDR3 DNA reads TGTGCCAGCAGCTCGAAGGCTCGAGAACACATTCAGTACTTC.

The V gene is TRBV24-1, the J gene TRBJ2-3; 7 bases match TRBD1. Germline CDR1 is KGHDR and CDR2 is SFDVKD. With V trimmed by 0 bases and J by 3 bases, 5 bases remained unmatched. This CDR3 is 16 amino acids long. For the CDR3, the DNA is TGTGCCACCAGTGATTTGAGGGCAGGGGGTACAGATACGCAGTATTTT. This translates into CATSDLRAGGTDTQYF.

The rearrangement uses TRBV2 and TRBJ2-3; D is unresolved. Per the germline V gene, CDR1 is SNHLY and CDR2 is FYNNEI. CDR3 length: 12 residues. Trimming removed 7 bases from V and 1 base from J, with 6 bases in between. The CDR3 here is CASKLRTDTQYF. Here the CDR3 DNA reads TGTGCCAGCAAACTCCGCACAGATACGCAGTATTTT. The complete variable domain, with remaining parts taken from reference TRBV2 and TRBJ2-3, reads EPEVTQTPSHQVTQMGQEVILRCVPISNHLYFYWYRQILGQKVEFLVSFYNNEISEKSEIFDDQFSVERPDGSNFTLKIRSTKLEDSAMYFCASKLRTDTQYFGPGTRLTVL.

The chain carries TRBV28 and TRBJ2-2; 13 nucleotides align to TRBD2. J gave up 4 bases and V 4 bases, and 12 bases lay outside the gene matches. CDR1 is MDHEN and CDR2 is SYDVKM in the germline V gene. The CDR3 is made up of 19 amino acids. CDR3 sequence (DNA): TGTGCCAGCAGTTCGCTGAGGACTAGCGGGAGTAGTAGCACCGGGGAGCTGTTTTTT. Translation: CASSSLRTSGSSSTGELFF.

This clonotype was observed a handful of times. This chain links TRBV19 with TRBJ2-2; 7 bases are shared with TRBD1. CDR3 length equals 17 residues. The trim removed 3 bases at V and 3 bases at J, leaving 10 bases unmatched. CDR1 and CDR2 from the germline V gene are LNHDA and SQIVND (reference sequence). CDR3 nucleotide sequence: TGTGCCAGTAGTATCGTAAGATTGACAGGGTACACCGGGGAGCTGTTTTTT. Amino acid sequence: CASSIVRLTGYTGELFF.